This T cell receptor beta chain was observed in a study of CD8 T cells in Susac syndrome. A single count supports this clonotype. Between the trimmed V and J ends, which lost 1 base and 8 bases, there was a span of 17 bases. CDR3 length: 15 residues. RNA was extracted with the RNeasy kit, and a quantity of roughly 0.5 to 1 ug was reverse transcribed using random hexamers. TCRdb processed the immunoSEQ multiplex PCR reads anew with MiXCR; each CDR3 protein has one entry. The sample contains about 140,000 distinct CDR3 sequences, 85% to 95% of which appear only once. The sequence derives from a human donor with multiple sclerosis. Sequenced material: CD4+ T cells from PBMCs. The chain employs TRBV12-3 or TRBV12-4 and TRBJ1-2; D gene unclear. As DNA, the CDR3 is TGTGCCAGCAGTTTAGTACAGCTATCGGCGGGAGGCTACACCTTC. It encodes CASSLVQLSAGGYTF.